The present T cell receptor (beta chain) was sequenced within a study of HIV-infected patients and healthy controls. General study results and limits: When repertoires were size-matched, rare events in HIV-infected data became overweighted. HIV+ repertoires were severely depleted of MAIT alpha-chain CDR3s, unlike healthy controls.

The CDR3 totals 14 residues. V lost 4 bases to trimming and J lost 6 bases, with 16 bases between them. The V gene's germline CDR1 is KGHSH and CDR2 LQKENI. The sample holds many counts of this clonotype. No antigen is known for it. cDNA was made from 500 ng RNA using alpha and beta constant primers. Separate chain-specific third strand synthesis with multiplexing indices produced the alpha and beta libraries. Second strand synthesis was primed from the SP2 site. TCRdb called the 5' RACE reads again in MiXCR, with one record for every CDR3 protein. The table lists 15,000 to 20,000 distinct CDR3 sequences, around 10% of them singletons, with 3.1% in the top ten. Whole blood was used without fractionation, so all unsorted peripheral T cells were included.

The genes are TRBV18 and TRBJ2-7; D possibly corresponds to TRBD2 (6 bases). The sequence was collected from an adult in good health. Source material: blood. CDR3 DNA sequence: TGTGCCAGCTCACTCCGGGACGGAGGGGCCGAGCAGTACTTC. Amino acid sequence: CASSLRDGGAEQYF.